Below, one T cell receptor beta chain is given with its context. Methods used by the authors: Cell counts per sample came from amplifying reference gene primers. TCRdb's table, derived via immunoSEQ multiplex PCR, lists solely in-frame clones and lacks some. The DNA was the basis for D and trimming; V, J and clone size are from that table. The sample gives around 170,000 clones, about 90% of which show up once; over 7% is in the top ten. Self-reported history from a screening survey and questionnaire set each donor's cohort. These data come from a study of blood T cell repertoires in COVID-19. Study-level background: The United States, Italy and Spain supplied acute and convalescent COVID-19 samples. Sources were T cells, B-cell-depleted T cells, or PBMCs; the material itself was cDNA or gDNA.

Germline V lookup: CDR1 MNHEY, CDR2 SVGAGI. This CDR3 comprises 15 residues. Trimming removed 0 bases at V and 4 bases at J, with 10 bases between. The chain is built from TRBV6-5 and TRBJ1-5; the D gene is possibly TRBD1 (5 bases). The sequence derives from a woman between 50 and 59 years old who had recovered from COVID-19. Material: PBMCs or T cells enriched from blood (not recorded which). The CDR3 is CASSYSGGINQPQHF. The DNA of the CDR3 is TGTGCCAGCAGTTACTCTGGGGGGATTAATCAGCCCCAGCATTTT.